The 11 T cell receptor beta chains below come from one sample, sequenced in a study of blood T cells in healthy people across ages. A second PCR, run for about 7 to 11 cycles, used a sample-barcoded 5' primer plus a J-beta primer mix. TCRdb ran MiXCR on the 5' RACE reads and lists one entry per CDR3 protein. The sample includes more than 800,000 distinct CDR3 sequences, 29% of them seen just once. Sequencing used blood. The receptors shown here come from an elderly woman in good health.

This clonotype was counted ten times or more. The chain employs TRBV20-1 and TRBJ2-7; possible D gene TRBD2, 6 bases. CDR1 is DFQATT and CDR2 is SNEGSKA in the germline V gene (reference sequence). The V end lost 3 bases, the J end lost 3 bases, and 18 bases lay between the germline ends. The CDR3 is 15 amino acids. CDR3 in amino acids: CSARAGRTPVYEQYF. The CDR3 DNA sequence: TGCAGTGCTAGGGCGGGACGGACCCCGGTCTACGAGCAGTACTTC.

A remark on this clonotype: A clone one base away is much larger, so this may be a read error. The chain recombines TRBV7-9 with TRBJ2-1; 7 bases are shared with TRBD1. CDR1 and CDR2 from the germline V gene are SEHNR and FQNEAQ (reference sequence). This CDR3 is 17 amino acids long. Germline trimming cut 8 bases from V and 4 bases from J; bases unmatched to any gene: 17. The CDR3 here is CASGPGQVFEVYNEQFF. CDR3 nucleotide sequence: TGTGCCAGCGGCCCCGGACAGGTTTTCGAGGTGTACAATGAGCAGTTCTTC.

Note on this clonotype: It is likely a read error, because the conserved phenylalanine at the end of the CDR3 is missing. The J gene is TRBJ1-4, the V gene TRBV7-2; unclear D gene. This CDR3 has 16 residues. Per the germline V gene, CDR1 is SGHTA and CDR2 is FQGNSA. V gave up 1 base and J gave up 2 bases, with 11 bases separating them. CDR3 coding DNA: TGTGCCAGCAGCTTAGGAAGCGGGTTCACTAATGAAAAACTGTTTTTG. The encoded protein is CASSLGSGFTNEKLFL.

At least ten counts were recorded for this clonotype. This chain uses TRBV5-1 with TRBJ2-5; 9 nucleotides align to TRBD1. The length of the CDR3 is 15 residues. With V trimmed by 4 bases and J by 5 bases, 9 bases remained unmatched. The germline CDR1 and CDR2 sequences are SGHRS and YFSETQ. The CDR3 loop reads CASSRWTGEGETQYF. The CDR3 DNA sequence: TGCGCCAGCAGCCGCTGGACAGGGGAAGGGGAGACCCAGTACTTC. Full variable domain (outside the CDR3, taken from reference TRBV5-1 and TRBJ2-5): KAGVTQTPRYLIKTRGQQVTLSCSPISGHRSVSWYQQTPGQGLQFLFEYFSETQRNKGNFPGRFSGRQFSNSRSEMNVSTLELGDSALYLCASSRWTGEGETQYFGPGTRLLVL.

V and J are TRBV27 and TRBJ1-2; a weak D match, TRBD1 (6 bases). CDR3 length: 15 amino acids. V lost 4 bases and J lost 3, with 15 bases in between. Germline CDR1 reads MNHEY; CDR2 reads SMNVEV (reference sequence). CDR3 loop: CASSSVGAGDYGYTF. CDR3 nucleotides: TGTGCCAGCAGTTCCGTTGGGGCAGGGGACTATGGCTACACCTTC.

A remark on this clonotype: A single base separates this from a much larger clone, so it may be a read error. This chain connects TRBV20-1 to TRBJ1-6; 7 bases are a match to TRBD1. This CDR3 contains 13 residues. Germline V gives CDR1 DFQATT, CDR2 SNEGSKA (reference sequence). The CDR3 here is CSAMGQPNSPPHF. DNA of the CDR3: TGCAGTGCTATGGGACAGCCAAATTCACCCCCCCACTTT.

This clonotype came up a few times. The chain employs TRBV9 and TRBJ2-2, with 10 bases matching TRBD2. In germline, CDR1 is SGDLS, CDR2 YYNGEE. This CDR3 region has 17 residues. J was trimmed by 6 bases and V by 0 bases; bases with no gene match: 8. CDR3 coding DNA: TGTGCCAGCAGCGTAGATCTACTAGCGGGGATACCCGGGGAGCTGTTTTTT. Its protein product is CASSVDLLAGIPGELFF.

This clonotype came up many times. The genes are TRBV6-6 and TRBJ1-2; TRBD1 is a possible D gene (5 bases). V was trimmed by 6 bases and J by 2 bases, leaving 22 bases between them. Germline V gives CDR1 MNHNY, CDR2 SVGAGI (reference sequence). The CDR3 is 17 amino acids. CDR3 sequence (DNA): TGTGCCAGCAGGACCCGGGACCGCCGCCCCGAAAACTATGGCTACACCTTC. This sequence encodes CASRTRDRRPENYGYTF.

This clonotype was seen many times. The chain employs TRBV15 and TRBJ1-2, with D perhaps matching TRBD1 (6 bases). CDR1 and CDR2 (germline): LNHNV, YYDKDF (reference sequence). The CDR3 is 14 amino acids. V shed 8 bases and J shed 5 bases, with 18 bases lying between them. The CDR3 loop reads CATGGGGQIYGYTF. The CDR3 nucleotides are TGTGCCACCGGCGGGGGAGGACAGATTTATGGCTACACCTTC.

In this sample, this clonotype turned up many times. This rearrangement joins TRBV9 to TRBJ2-3, with D perhaps matching TRBD1 or TRBD2 (5 bases each). Trimming cost V 0 bases and J 2 bases, with 10 bases left between them. The CDR3 contains 15 residues. The germline CDR1 and CDR2 sequences are SGDLS and YYNGEE. CDR3 residues: CASSVVTGTTDTQYF. The CDR3 bases are TGTGCCAGCAGCGTAGTAACGGGGACCACAGATACGCAGTATTTT. The whole variable domain, remainder taken from reference TRBV9 and TRBJ2-3, is DSGVTQTPKHLITATGQRVTLRCSPRSGDLSVYWYQQSLDQGLQFLIQYYNGEERAKGNILERFSAQQFPDLHSELNLSSLELGDSALYFCASSVVTGTTDTQYFGPGTRLTVL.

This clonotype was seen just once. V and J are TRBV3-1 and TRBJ2-3; no firm D call. V gave up 0 bases and J gave up 6 bases, with 4 bases separating them. The CDR3 contains 12 residues. Germline-derived CDR1 and CDR2 are LGHDT and YNNKEL (reference sequence). CDR3 sequence reads: CASSQEWDTQYF. The CDR3 DNA reads as TGTGCCAGCAGCCAAGAGTGGGATACGCAGTATTTT.